This TCR beta chain derives from a study of tumor-infiltrating lymphocytes in primary liver carcinoma. This clonotype was seen a handful of times. This CDR3 region has 15 residues. The J segment lost 1 base and the V segment lost 4 bases, leaving 2 bases of the junction unmatched. The germline V gene encodes CDR1 PRHDT and CDR2 FYEKMQ (reference sequence). Priming with a constant-region primer yielded TCR beta cDNA from roughly 500 ng total RNA. It was through three nested multiplex PCR rounds of slightly modified ARM-PCR that TCR beta libraries arose. In the first two PCR rounds, TRBV1-TRBV30 forward primers were paired with a C-beta reverse primer, and each round lasted 10 cycles. TCRdb re-analysed the multiplex PCR reads in MiXCR, keeping a single row per CDR3 protein. The sample holds approximately 330,000 distinct CDR3 sequences, roughly 61% seen once. Germline DNA was also extracted, with blood RNA taken from unsorted whole blood.

The sample was peripheral blood. This TCR derives from a middle-aged man with primary liver carcinoma and hepatitis B virus infection. The genes are TRBV13 and TRBJ2-3; 10 nucleotides agree with TRBD2. The CDR3, as DNA: TGTGCCAGCAGCTCAGGACTAGCGGGCACAGATACGCAGTATTTT. Its protein product is CASSSGLAGTDTQYF. The variable domain in full, with the rest retrieved from reference TRBV13 and TRBJ2-3, is AAGVIQSPRHLIKEKRETATLKCYPIPRHDTVYWYQQGPGQDPQFLISFYEKMQSDKGSIPDRFSAQQFSDYHSELNMSSLELGDSALYFCASSSGLAGTDTQYFGPGTRLTVL.